This TCR beta chain was recorded in a study of T cells in Graves' hyperthyroidism and ophthalmopathy. General observations from the study: The majority of expanded thyroid clonotypes above 0.001 also appeared in blood.

Amplified TCR beta CDR3 regions came from RNA transcripts. An initial round of RT-PCR targeting the TCR CDR3 relied on the HTBI primer set. TCRdb redid the calling of the multiplex PCR reads with MiXCR, one entry per CDR3 protein. The sample holds approximately 210,000 distinct CDR3 sequences; over 15% are singletons and the top ten take approximately 50%. Germline V CDR1 and CDR2: SGHTA, FQGNSA. V gave up 3 bases and J gave up 3 bases, with 12 bases separating them. The CDR3 has 14 amino acids. Researchers barred patients who had uncontrolled infection, other autoimmune disease, pregnancy or lactation. In its sample, this clonotype was seen many times. Its matching antigen is unknown.

The genes are TRBV7-2 and TRBJ2-7; a possible D gene is TRBD2 (5 bases). The TCR originated in a man aged 50 to 59 with Graves' hyperthyroidism. Specimen: blood. CDR3 residues: CASSFGLSGYEQYF. For the CDR3, the DNA is TGTGCCAGCAGCTTCGGCCTCAGCGGCTACGAGCAGTACTTC.